This T cell receptor beta chain is drawn from a study of blood T cell repertoires in COVID-19. Across the whole study: Nucleic acid was either cDNA or gDNA, and it came from T cells, B-cell-depleted T cells, or PBMCs.

CDR1 SGHRS and CDR2 YFSETQ come from the germline V gene. V lost 2 bases and J lost 5, with 13 bases in between. The CDR3 loop spans 14 amino acids. Sequenced by immunoSEQ multiplex PCR; TCRdb stores in-frame clones only, minus some. The sample yields 220,000 or so clones, approximately 90% seen once. The TCR originated in a man in his forties or fifties who had been exposed to COVID-19. The chain is built from TRBV5-1 and TRBJ1-1; D remains ambiguous. The sequenced material came from PBMCs or T cells enriched from blood (not recorded which). The CDR3 here is CASSLRAEVTEAFF. CDR3 nucleotide sequence: TGCGCCAGCAGCTTAAGGGCGGAGGTAACTGAAGCTTTCTTT.